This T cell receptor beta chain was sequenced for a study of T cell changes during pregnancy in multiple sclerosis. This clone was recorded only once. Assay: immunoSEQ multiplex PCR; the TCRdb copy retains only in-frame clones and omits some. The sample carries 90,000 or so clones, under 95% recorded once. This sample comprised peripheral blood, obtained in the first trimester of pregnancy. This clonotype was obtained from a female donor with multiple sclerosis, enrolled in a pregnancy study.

CDR3 loop: CASSQDGAGQETQYF. DNA for the CDR3: TGTGCCAGCAGCCAAGATGGGGCAGGCCAAGAGACCCAGTACTTC. The chain joins TRBV4-2 to TRBJ2-5, with D possibly being TRBD1 (5 bases). Germline loops: CDR1 LGHNA, CDR2 YNFKEQ. Trimming took 0 bases from V and 1 from J, leaving 9 bases between them. The CDR3 runs 15 residues.